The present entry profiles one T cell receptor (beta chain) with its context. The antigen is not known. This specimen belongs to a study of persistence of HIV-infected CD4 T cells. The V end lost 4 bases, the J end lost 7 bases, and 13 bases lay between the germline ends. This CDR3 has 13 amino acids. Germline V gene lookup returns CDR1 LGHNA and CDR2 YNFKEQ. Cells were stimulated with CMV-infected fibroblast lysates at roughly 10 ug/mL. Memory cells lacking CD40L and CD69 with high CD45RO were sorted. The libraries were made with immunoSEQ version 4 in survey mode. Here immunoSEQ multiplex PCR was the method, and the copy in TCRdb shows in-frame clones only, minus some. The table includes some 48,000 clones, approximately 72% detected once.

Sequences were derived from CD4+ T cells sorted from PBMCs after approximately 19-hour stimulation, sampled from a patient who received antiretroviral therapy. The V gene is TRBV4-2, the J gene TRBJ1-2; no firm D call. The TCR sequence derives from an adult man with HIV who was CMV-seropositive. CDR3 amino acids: CASSPSGPGGYTF. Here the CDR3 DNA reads TGTGCCAGCAGCCCCTCGGGCCCCGGTGGCTACACCTTC.